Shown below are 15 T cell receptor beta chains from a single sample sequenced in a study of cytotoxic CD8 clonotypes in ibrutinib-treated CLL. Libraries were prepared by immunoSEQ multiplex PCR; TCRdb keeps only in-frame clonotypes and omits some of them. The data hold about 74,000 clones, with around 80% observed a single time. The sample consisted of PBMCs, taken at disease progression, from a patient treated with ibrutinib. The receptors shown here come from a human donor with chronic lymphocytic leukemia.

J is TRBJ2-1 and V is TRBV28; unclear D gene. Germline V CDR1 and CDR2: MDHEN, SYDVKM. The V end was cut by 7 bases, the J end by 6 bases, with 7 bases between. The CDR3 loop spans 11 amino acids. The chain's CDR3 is CASIQVNEQFF. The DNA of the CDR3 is TGTGCCAGCATTCAAGTCAATGAGCAGTTCTTC.

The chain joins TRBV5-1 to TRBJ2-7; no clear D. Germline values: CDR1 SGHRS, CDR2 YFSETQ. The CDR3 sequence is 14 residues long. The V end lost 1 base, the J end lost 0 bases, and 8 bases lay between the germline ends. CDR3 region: CASSLQVNSYEQYF. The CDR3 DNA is TGCGCCAGCAGCTTGCAGGTCAACTCCTACGAGCAGTACTTC.

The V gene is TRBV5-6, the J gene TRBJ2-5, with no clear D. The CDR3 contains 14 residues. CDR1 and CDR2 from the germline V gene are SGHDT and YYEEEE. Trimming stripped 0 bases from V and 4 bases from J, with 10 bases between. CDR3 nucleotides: TGTGCCAGCAGCTTGGATCTAGAGTTAGAGACCCAGTACTTC. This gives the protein CASSLDLELETQYF. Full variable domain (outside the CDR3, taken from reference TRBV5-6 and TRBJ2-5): DAGVTQSPTHLIKTRGQQVTLRCSPKSGHDTVSWYQQALGQGPQFIFQYYEEEERQRGNFPDRFSGHQFPNYSSELNVNALLLGDSALYLCASSLDLELETQYFGPGTRLLVL.

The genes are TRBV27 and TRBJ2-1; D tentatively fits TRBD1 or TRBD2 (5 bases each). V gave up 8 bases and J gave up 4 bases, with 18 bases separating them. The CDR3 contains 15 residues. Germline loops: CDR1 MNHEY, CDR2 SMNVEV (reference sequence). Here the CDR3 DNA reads TGTGCCAGCTCACAAGGGGTACGGGGTTACAATGAGCAGTTCTTC. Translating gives CASSQGVRGYNEQFF.

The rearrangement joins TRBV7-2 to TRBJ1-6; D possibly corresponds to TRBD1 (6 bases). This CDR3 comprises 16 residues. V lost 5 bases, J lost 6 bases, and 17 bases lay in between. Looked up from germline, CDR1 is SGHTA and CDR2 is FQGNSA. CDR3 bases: TGTGCCAGCAGCCGCAGGGGAGTATTTGGTAATTCACCCCTCCACTTT. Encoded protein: CASSRRGVFGNSPLHF.

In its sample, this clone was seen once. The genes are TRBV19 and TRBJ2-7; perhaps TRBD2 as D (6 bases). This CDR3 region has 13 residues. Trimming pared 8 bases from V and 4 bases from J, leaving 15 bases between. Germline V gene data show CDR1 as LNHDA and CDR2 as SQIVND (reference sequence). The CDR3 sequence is CASQRDGSYEQYF. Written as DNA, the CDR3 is TGTGCCAGTCAACGGGACGGGAGTTACGAGCAGTACTTC.

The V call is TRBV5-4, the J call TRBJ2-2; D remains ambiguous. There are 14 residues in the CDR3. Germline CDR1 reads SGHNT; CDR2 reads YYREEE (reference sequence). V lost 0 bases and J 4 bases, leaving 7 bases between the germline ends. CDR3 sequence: CASSLAGRTGELFF. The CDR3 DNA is TGTGCCAGCAGCTTGGCAGGTCGCACCGGGGAGCTGTTTTTT. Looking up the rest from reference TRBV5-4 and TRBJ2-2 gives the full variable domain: ETGVTQSPTHLIKTRGQQVTLRCSSQSGHNTVSWYQQALGQGPQFIFQYYREEENGRGNFPPRFSGLQFPNYSSELNVNALELDDSALYLCASSLAGRTGELFFGEGSRLTVL.

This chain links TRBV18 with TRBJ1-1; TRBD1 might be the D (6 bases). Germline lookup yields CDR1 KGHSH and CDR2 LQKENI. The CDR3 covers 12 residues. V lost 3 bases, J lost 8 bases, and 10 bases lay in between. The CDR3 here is CASSPGGAEAFF. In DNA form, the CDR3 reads TGTGCCAGCTCACCCGGGGGGGCCGAAGCTTTCTTT.

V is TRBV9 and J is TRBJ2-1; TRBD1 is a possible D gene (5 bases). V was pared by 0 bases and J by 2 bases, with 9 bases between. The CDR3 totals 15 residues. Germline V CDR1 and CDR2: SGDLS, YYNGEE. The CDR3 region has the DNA TGTGCCAGCAGCGTAGTTAGGGGCCCCTACAATGAGCAGTTCTTC. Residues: CASSVVRGPYNEQFF. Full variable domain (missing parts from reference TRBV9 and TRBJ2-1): DSGVTQTPKHLITATGQRVTLRCSPRSGDLSVYWYQQSLDQGLQFLIQYYNGEERAKGNILERFSAQQFPDLHSELNLSSLELGDSALYFCASSVVRGPYNEQFFGPGTRLTVL.

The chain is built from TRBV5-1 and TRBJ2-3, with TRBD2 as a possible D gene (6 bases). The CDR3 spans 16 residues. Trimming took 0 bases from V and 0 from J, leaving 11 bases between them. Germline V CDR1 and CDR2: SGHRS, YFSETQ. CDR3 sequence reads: CASSLGSSVSTDTQYF. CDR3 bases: TGCGCCAGCAGCTTGGGTTCTAGCGTGAGCACAGATACGCAGTATTTT. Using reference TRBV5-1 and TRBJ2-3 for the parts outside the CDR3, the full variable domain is KAGVTQTPRYLIKTRGQQVTLSCSPISGHRSVSWYQQTPGQGLQFLFEYFSETQRNKGNFPGRFSGRQFSNSRSEMNVSTLELGDSALYLCASSLGSSVSTDTQYFGPGTRLTVL.

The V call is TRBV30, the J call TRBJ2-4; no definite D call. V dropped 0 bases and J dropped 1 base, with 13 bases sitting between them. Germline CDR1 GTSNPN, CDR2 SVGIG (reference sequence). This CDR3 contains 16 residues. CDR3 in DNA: TGTGCCTGGAGTGTGGGTAGCCCTCGGGCCAAAAACATTCAGTACTTC. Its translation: CAWSVGSPRAKNIQYF.

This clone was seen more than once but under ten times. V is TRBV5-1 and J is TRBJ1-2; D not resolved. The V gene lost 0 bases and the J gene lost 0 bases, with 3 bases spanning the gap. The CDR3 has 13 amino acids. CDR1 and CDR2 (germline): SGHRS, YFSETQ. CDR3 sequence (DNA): TGCGCCAGCAGCTTGGAAACTAACTATGGCTACACCTTC. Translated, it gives CASSLETNYGYTF.

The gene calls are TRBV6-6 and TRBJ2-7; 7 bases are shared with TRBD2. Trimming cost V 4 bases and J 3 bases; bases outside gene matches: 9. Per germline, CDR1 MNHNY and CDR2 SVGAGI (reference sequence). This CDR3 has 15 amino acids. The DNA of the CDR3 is TGTGCCAGCAGTTCCCTGCTAGCGGAAGGCTACGAGCAGTACTTC. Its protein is CASSSLLAEGYEQYF.

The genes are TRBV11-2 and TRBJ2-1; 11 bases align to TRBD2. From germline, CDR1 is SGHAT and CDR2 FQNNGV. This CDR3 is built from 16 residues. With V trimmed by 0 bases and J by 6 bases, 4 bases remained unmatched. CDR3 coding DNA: TGTGCCAGCAGCTTAGATACTAGCGGGAGTTTCAATGAGCAGTTCTTC. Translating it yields CASSLDTSGSFNEQFF.

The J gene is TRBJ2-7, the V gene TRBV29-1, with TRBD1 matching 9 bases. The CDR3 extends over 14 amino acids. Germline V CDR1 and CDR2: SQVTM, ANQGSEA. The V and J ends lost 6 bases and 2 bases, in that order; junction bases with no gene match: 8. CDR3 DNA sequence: TGCAGCGTGCTGAAGGGACAGGGAACCTACGAGCAGTACTTC. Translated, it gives CSVLKGQGTYEQYF.